In its sample, the clone carrying this T cell receptor beta chain was seen many times. The antigen is not known. Trimming cost V 2 bases and J 10 bases; bases outside gene matches: 5. CDR1 MRHNA and CDR2 SNTAGT come from the germline V gene. CDR3 size: 14 residues. The data derive from a study of early T cells in non-severe SARS-CoV-2 infection. Broader study findings: Using VDJdb, the matching emphasized anti-spike CD8 responses while missing private and CD4 specificities.

Each CDR3 protein gets one entry after TCRdb re-called the 5' RACE reads with MiXCR. This table holds about 33,000 distinct CDR3 sequences, around 5% found once. Sequencing used whole blood. This clonotype originated in an adult who was a healthcare worker with PCR-confirmed SARS-CoV-2 infection or an uninfected control (not recorded which). V and J are TRBV6-4 and TRBJ1-6; 7 nucleotides match TRBD1. The CDR3 DNA follows: TGTGCCAGCAGTGACAGGCCAGGGGGGTCACCCCTCCACTTT. Its protein is CASSDRPGGSPLHF.